The entry that follows covers one T cell receptor beta chain sequence. Trimming removed 5 bases from V and 9 bases from J, with 11 bases in between. Germline assignment: CDR1 MNHEY and CDR2 SVGEGT. This CDR3 contains 11 residues. The sample belongs to a study of blood T cell repertoires in COVID-19. Assay used: immunoSEQ multiplex PCR; TCRdb lists only in-frame clones, some missing. The repertoire holds 200,000 to 250,000 clones, roughly 75% seen once, with 7% to 8.5% in the top ten. The chain is built from TRBV6-2 or TRBV6-3 and TRBJ2-7; tentative D call: TRBD1 (7 bases). The TCR originated in a woman aged 70-85 years with acute or convalescent COVID-19. The sequenced sample was peripheral blood. The CDR3 is CASSRGDRQYF. CDR3 nucleotides: TGTGCCAGCAGTCGCGGGGACAGGCAGTACTTC.